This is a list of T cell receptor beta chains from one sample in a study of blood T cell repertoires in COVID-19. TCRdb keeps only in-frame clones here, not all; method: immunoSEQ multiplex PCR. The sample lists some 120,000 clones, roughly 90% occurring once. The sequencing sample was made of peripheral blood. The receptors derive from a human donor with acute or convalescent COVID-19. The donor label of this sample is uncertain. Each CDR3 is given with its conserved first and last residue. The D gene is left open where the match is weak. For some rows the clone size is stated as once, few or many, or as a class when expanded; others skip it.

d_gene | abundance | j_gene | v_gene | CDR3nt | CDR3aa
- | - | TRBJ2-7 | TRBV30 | TGTGCCTGGAGTTCAGGGAACGGAAACGAGCAGTACTTC | CAWSSGNGNEQYF
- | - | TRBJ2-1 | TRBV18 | TGTGCCAGCTCACCGGATTCTAGGCTTTCCTACAATGAGCAGTTCTTC | CASSPDSRLSYNEQFF
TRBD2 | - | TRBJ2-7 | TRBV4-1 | TGCGCCAGCAGCCAAGAGGCAGCGGGAGTGGTCGAGCAGTACTTC | CASSQEAAGVVEQYF
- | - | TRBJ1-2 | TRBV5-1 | TGCGCCAGCACTACAGGATATGGCTACACCTTC | CASTTGYGYTF
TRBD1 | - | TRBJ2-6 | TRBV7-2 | TGTGCCAGCAGCTTATGGGACAGTGCTGGGGCCAACGTCCTGACTTTC | CASSLWDSAGANVLTF
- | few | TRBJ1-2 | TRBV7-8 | TGTGCCAGCAGCTTCGGGGGGGAGTTATATGGCTACACCTTC | CASSFGGELYGYTF
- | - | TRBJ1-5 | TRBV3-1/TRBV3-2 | TGTGCCAGCAGCCAAGGCCAGGCGTTCGTTCAGCCCCAGCATTTT | CASSQGQAFVQPQHF
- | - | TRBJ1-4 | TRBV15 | TGTGCCACCAGCAGAGATATCGGTAATGAAAAACTGTTTTTT | CATSRDIGNEKLFF
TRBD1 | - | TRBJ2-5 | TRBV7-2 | TGTGCCAGCAGCTTAATGACAGGGGAAGAGACCCAGTACTTC | CASSLMTGEETQYF
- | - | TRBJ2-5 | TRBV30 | TGTGCCTGGAGTAACTCTAACCAAGAGACCCAGTACTTC | CAWSNSNQETQYF
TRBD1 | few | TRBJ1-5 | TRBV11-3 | TGTGCCAGCAGCTTACTGGACAGGGTCAAGAGGCCCCAGCATTTT | CASSLLDRVKRPQHF
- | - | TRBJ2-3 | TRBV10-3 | TGTGCCATCAGTGAGGAAGCGGCAGGGGCAGATACGCAGTATTTT | CAISEEAAGADTQYF
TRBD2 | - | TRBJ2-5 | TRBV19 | TGTGCCAGTATAGCGGGACGGGCGGTCTATGAGACCCAGTACTTC | CASIAGRAVYETQYF
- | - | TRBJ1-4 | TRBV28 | TGTGCCAGTCAAGCTGAAAAACTGTTTTTT | CASQAEKLFF
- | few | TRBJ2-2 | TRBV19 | TGTGCCAGTAGTATTCGGACAGCCCCCAAGGCCGGGGAGCTGTTTTTT | CASSIRTAPKAGELFF
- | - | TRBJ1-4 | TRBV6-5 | TGTGCCAGCAGTTACCGCGGGGCCAATAATGAAAAACTGTTTTTT | CASSYRGANNEKLFF
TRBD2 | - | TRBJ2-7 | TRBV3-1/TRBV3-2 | TGTGCCAGCAGTCCAAGTCGACTAGCTGGGGAGCAGTACTTC | CASSPSRLAGEQYF
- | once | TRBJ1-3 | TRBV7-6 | TGTGCCAGCAGCTTAGATACAGTTATTGGAAACACCATATATTTT | CASSLDTVIGNTIYF
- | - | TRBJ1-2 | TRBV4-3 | TGCGCCAGCAGCCAAGATTGGGCAGGTTCGGATGGCTACACCTTC | CASSQDWAGSDGYTF
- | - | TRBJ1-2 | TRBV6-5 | TGTGCCAGCAGTTACTCCTCCGCTAACTATGGCTACACCTTC | CASSYSSANYGYTF
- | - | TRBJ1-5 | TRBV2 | TGTGCCAGCAGGCGGGAGACGCAGCCCCAGCATTTT | CASRRETQPQHF